The clone carrying this T cell receptor beta chain was counted between two and nine times. Antigen: not known. Peripheral blood genomic DNA, not sorted cells or RNA, was the template. This sample stems from a study of T cell repertoires in aging, cancer and after chemotherapy. At the level of the study: Donor ages fell into six groups from 30 or younger up to 70 or older. Some 8.1 million TCR reads were in the whole dataset. General study results and limits: Across the chemotherapy interval, each cancer cohort showed higher median generation probability, suggesting thymic rebound.

V was pared by 0 bases and J by 2 bases, with 4 bases of the junction left unmatched. Germline V CDR1 and CDR2: MRHNA, SNTAGT. This CDR3 is built from 16 residues. Rearranged V-D-J TRB sequences were amplified with a mixed TRB-A/B primer pool. TCRdb redid the calling of the multiplex PCR reads with MiXCR, one entry per CDR3 protein. The data hold under 8,500 distinct CDR3 sequences, with about 32% observed a single time. This chain joins TRBV6-4 and TRBJ2-3; 8 nucleotides line up with TRBD1. What was sequenced was blood. The clonotype comes from a human donor with a blood cancer. CDR3 sequence reads: CASSDSADRATDTQYF. In DNA form, the CDR3 reads TGTGCCAGCAGTGACTCTGCGGACAGGGCCACAGATACGCAGTATTTT.